The 3 T cell receptor beta chains below were found in one sample sequenced in a study of cytomegalovirus exposure and HLA in healthy donors. PCR employed 60 Vbeta and 13 Jbeta primers. Assay used: immunoSEQ multiplex PCR; TCRdb lists only in-frame clones, some missing. The sample holds around 150,000 clones, 76% seen once. Sequenced input: PBMCs. The receptors stem from a man in his forties in good health and CMV-seronegative.

CDR3 nucleotides: TGTGCCAGCAGCTTAGGATTTGGCGGGGGGTCGTCCCAAGAGACCCAGTACTTC. Its translation is CASSLGFGGGSSQETQYF. This chain links TRBV7-9 with TRBJ2-5, with TRBD2 identical over 8 bases. This CDR3 has 18 amino acids. V was pared by 1 base and J by 1 base, with 11 bases of the junction left unmatched. The V gene's germline CDR1 is SEHNR and CDR2 FQNEAQ (reference sequence).

This clone has only one observation. This chain links TRBV6-5 with TRBJ1-1; 9 bases line up with TRBD1. Per germline, CDR1 MNHEY and CDR2 SVGAGI. Trimming took 0 bases from V and 10 from J; bases not matched to a gene: 6. There are 14 residues in the CDR3. CDR3 in DNA: TGTGCCAGCAGTTACTCAGGAGACAGGGGGATAGCTTTCTTT. Translating it yields CASSYSGDRGIAFF.

The J gene is TRBJ1-2, the V gene TRBV6-1, with D uncertain. V was clipped by 6 bases and J by 5 bases, with 16 bases between them. Looked up from germline, CDR1 is MNHNS and CDR2 is SASEGT. The CDR3 contains 14 residues. The CDR3 nucleotides read TGTGCCAGCAGCCCCGGGGTCCCACTTTATGGCTACACCTTC. It specifies CASSPGVPLYGYTF.